The T cell receptor (beta chain) under discussion was sequenced for a study of T cell responses to AZD1222 COVID-19 vaccine. Study-level findings and limits: Baseline seropositivity characterized only a handful of AZD1222 recipients. Unmutated regions of variants are reportedly targeted by nearly half of spike-specific TCRs. Clonal diversity may have been underestimated, and the donors were mostly white British, with more females than males. Repertoires were obtained only post-peak T cell response.

This clone was seen more than once but under ten times. The antigen is not known. The ends were cut back, 7 bases at V and 2 bases at J, with 11 bases in the middle. The CDR3 is 13 amino acids. Germline loops: CDR1 LNHDA, CDR2 SQIVND (reference sequence). The protocol was immunoSEQ multiplex PCR, while the TCRdb copy is restricted to in-frame clones and leaves out a portion. Among approximately 110,000 clones, approximately 90% were seen once, and the ten largest hold approximately 7.9%. Sequences were derived from peripheral blood, sampled 28 days after the second AZD1222 dose. The genes are TRBV19 and TRBJ1-1; D might be TRBD1 (6 bases). The TCR comes from an adult who received the AZD1222 COVID-19 vaccine. In DNA form, the CDR3 reads TGTGCCAGTACTAACAGGGACAACACTGAAGCTTTCTTT. This gives the protein CASTNRDNTEAFF. Supplemented by reference TRBV19 and TRBJ1-1, the full variable domain reads DGGITQSPKYLFRKEGQNVTLSCEQNLNHDAMYWYRQDPGQGLRLIYYSQIVNDFQKGDIAEGYSVSREKKESFPLTVTSAQKNPTAFYLCASTNRDNTEAFFGQGTRLTVV.